This passage covers 27 T cell receptor beta chains from one sample sequenced in a study. Using its own MiXCR run on the 5' RACE reads, TCRdb lists one record per CDR3 protein. The sample has under 35,000 distinct CDR3 sequences, around a quarter seen once. Sequences were obtained from memory CD4+ T cells sorted from blood. As for subset: memory CD4+ T cells, CD4+CD45RO+CD25-. These receptors were taken from a female donor with breast cancer.

There are many counts of this clonotype. The genes are TRBV20-1 and TRBJ2-1, with no clear D. The CDR3 is made up of 15 amino acids. The V end lost 0 bases, the J end lost 2 bases, and 11 bases lay between the germline ends. Germline CDR1 DFQATT, CDR2 SNEGSKA (reference sequence). The CDR3, as DNA: TGCAGTGCTAGAGATCGGTGGCGACCCTACAATGAGCAGTTCTTC. As protein: CSARDRWRPYNEQFF.

The chain is built from TRBV12-3 or TRBV12-4 and TRBJ1-5; TRBD1 might be the D (5 bases). The V end was cut by 3 bases, the J end by 5 bases, with 11 bases between. The CDR3 totals 14 residues. The CDR3 is CASSFQGAYQPQHF. Written as DNA, the CDR3 is TGTGCCAGCAGTTTTCAAGGGGCCTATCAGCCCCAGCATTTT.

In its sample, this clonotype was seen many times. This chain uses TRBV21-1 with TRBJ2-7. TRBV21-1 is termed a pseudogene. The CDR3 is made up of 14 amino acids. The CDR3 sequence: CASSKGTGAYEQYF. The CDR3 nucleotides read TGTGCCAGCAGCAAAGGGACAGGAGCCTACGAGCAGTACTTC.

The chain is built from TRBV12-3 or TRBV12-4 and TRBJ2-1; TRBD2 matches at 11 bases. The CDR3 length is 17 residues. V trimming: 2 bases; J trimming: 4 bases; junction bases outside the gene matches: 7. The CDR3 DNA follows: TGTGCCAGCAGTTTACTAGCGGGGGGCCGGAGGTACAATGAGCAGTTCTTC. Translating it yields CASSLLAGGRRYNEQFF.

CDR3 sequence (DNA): TGTGCCATCCGTTCAGGGGGCACTAGAGCTTTCTTT. It specifies CAIRSGGTRAFF. The V and J genes are TRBV6-2 or TRBV6-3 and TRBJ1-1, with TRBD1 identical over 8 bases. After removal of 10 bases from V and 10 bases from J, the junction contained 11 bases not matched to a gene. Per germline, CDR1 MNHEY and CDR2 SVGEGT. CDR3 length: 12 amino acids.

This clonotype appeared many times. The chain combines TRBV27 with TRBJ2-3; D gene ambiguous. Germline lookup yields CDR1 MNHEY and CDR2 SMNVEV (reference sequence). The CDR3 contains 13 residues. The V end lost 2 bases, the J end lost 1 base, and 4 bases lay between the germline ends. This CDR3 is CASSLSGTDTQYF. The DNA of the CDR3 is TGTGCCAGCAGTTTAAGTGGCACAGATACGCAGTATTTT.

The genes are TRBV12-3 or TRBV12-4 and TRBJ2-3, with 9 positions matching TRBD1. The junction had 2 bases not matched to a gene; V was cut back by 3 bases and J by 1 base. CDR3 length equals 15 residues. The CDR3 coding sequence is TGTGCCAGCAGTTTTCGGACAGGGGGCACAGATACGCAGTATTTT. It encodes CASSFRTGGTDTQYF.

V usage is TRBV5-1 and J usage is TRBJ2-3; maybe TRBD1 (5 bases). This CDR3 has 15 residues. Germline lookup yields CDR1 SGHRS and CDR2 YFSETQ. Trimming stripped 0 bases from V and 6 bases from J, with 14 bases between. The CDR3 coding sequence is TGCGCCAGCAGCTTGGACGGGCAGGGTGTTGATACGCAGTATTTT. Residues: CASSLDGQGVDTQYF.

This clonotype was counted only a few times. This chain connects TRBV27 to TRBJ1-5, with 8 bases lining up with TRBD1. Per the germline V gene, CDR1 is MNHEY and CDR2 is SMNVEV (reference sequence). The CDR3 runs to 14 residues. With V trimmed by 5 bases and J by 7 bases, 7 bases remained unmatched. CDR3 loop: CASSPGGAGQPQHF. DNA of the CDR3: TGTGCCAGCAGTCCAGGGGGCGCGGGGCAGCCCCAGCATTTT.

The chain carries TRBV6-6 and TRBJ2-7; a weak D match, TRBD1 (6 bases). The length of the CDR3 is 16 residues. Per germline, CDR1 MNHNY and CDR2 SVGAGI (reference sequence). V was shortened by 5 bases and J by 4 bases, with 21 bases between the two germline ends. The DNA of the CDR3 is TGTGCCAGCAGTGGAACCGGGACACATTTTTCTTACGAGCAGTACTTC. Translating it yields CASSGTGTHFSYEQYF.

The chain uses TRBV27 and TRBJ2-7, with 10 bases matching TRBD1. V shed 5 bases, J shed 4 bases, and the junction held 8 bases outside the gene matches. Per germline, CDR1 MNHEY and CDR2 SMNVEV (reference sequence). This CDR3 has 15 residues. CDR3 coding DNA: TGTGCCAGCAGTAACAACGGGGACAGGGGTTACGAGCAGTACTTC. It is translated as CASSNNGDRGYEQYF.

In its sample, this clonotype was seen a few times. The chain carries TRBV6-6 and TRBJ1-4; D is perhaps TRBD1 (5 bases). V shed 6 bases and J shed 13 bases, with 15 bases lying between them. This CDR3 is 12 amino acids long. Germline loops: CDR1 MNHNY, CDR2 SVGAGI (reference sequence). CDR3: CASSPGGVALFF. For the CDR3, the DNA is TGTGCCAGCAGCCCGGGGGGGGTTGCACTGTTTTTT.

There are a few counts of this clonotype. The chain is built from TRBV29-1 and TRBJ2-2, with TRBD1 matching over 10 bases. CDR1 and CDR2 from the germline V gene are SQVTM and ANQGSEA. The CDR3 is 14 amino acids. J was trimmed by 6 bases and V by 4 bases; bases with no gene match: 5. CDR3 coding DNA: TGCAGCGTTGTCACCGGGACAGGGGCCGGGGAGCTGTTTTTT. It encodes CSVVTGTGAGELFF.

The V and J genes are TRBV6-5 and TRBJ1-6; D ambiguous. The CDR3 extends over 12 amino acids. Trimming took 8 bases from V and 6 from J, leaving 8 bases between them. Germline values: CDR1 MNHEY, CDR2 SVGAGI. CDR3 region: CASSPLNSPLHF. CDR3 in DNA: TGTGCCAGCTCACCCCTTAATTCACCCCTCCACTTT.

A word on this clonotype: As the CDR3 is not closed by the conserved phenylalanine or tryptophan, this likely results from a read error. The chain links TRBV29-1 to TRBJ2-7; 12 nucleotides match TRBD2. From germline, CDR1 is SQVTM and CDR2 ANQGSEA. This CDR3 spans 14 amino acids. The V gene end was trimmed by 4 bases and the J gene end by 2 bases; junction bases not matched to a gene: 3. The CDR3: CSVAGLAGPYEQYS. CDR3 DNA sequence: TGCAGCGTTGCAGGACTAGCGGGGCCCTACGAGCAGTACTCC.

This chain joins TRBV2 and TRBJ1-1, with TRBD1 matching over 8 bases. Losses at the gene ends were 6 bases for V and 1 base for J; bases not matched to a gene: 4. CDR1 and CDR2 (germline): SNHLY, FYNNEI. CDR3 length: 14 amino acids. Here the CDR3 DNA reads TGTGCCAGCAGCGCAACAGGGGGGAACACTGAAGCTTTCTTT. This encodes CASSATGGNTEAFF.

The chain recombines TRBV27 with TRBJ2-3; TRBD1 might be the D (6 bases). Germline CDR1 MNHEY, CDR2 SMNVEV (reference sequence). This CDR3 is built from 14 residues. V was pared by 3 bases and J by 7 bases, with 14 bases between. The CDR3 sequence is CASSLEPGHYTQYF. The CDR3 bases are TGTGCCAGCAGTTTGGAGCCGGGACACTATACGCAGTATTTT.

Comment on this clonotype: A read error may account for a junction end that differs from germline. The chain is built from TRBV7-3 and TRBJ1-6; D ambiguous. Germline values: CDR1 SGHTA, CDR2 FQGTGA. The CDR3 extends over 13 amino acids. The CDR3 nucleotides read TGTACCAGCAGCCTAAGACAAAATTCACCCCTCCACTTT. Its translation is CTSSLRQNSPLHF.

Sample share makes this clonotype medium-sized. The V call is TRBV12-3 or TRBV12-4, the J call TRBJ2-5; 9 nucleotides match TRBD1. V was clipped by 3 bases and J by 2 bases; unmatched bases: 1. The CDR3 covers 14 residues. Here the CDR3 DNA reads TGTGCCAGCAGTTTGGGGACAGGGCAAGAGACCCAGTACTTC. Encoded protein: CASSLGTGQETQYF.

The chain carries TRBV27 and TRBJ1-3; tentatively, D is TRBD1 (5 bases). The germline CDR1 and CDR2 sequences are MNHEY and SMNVEV (reference sequence). The CDR3 runs 14 residues. Trimming cost V 5 bases and J 0 bases, with 8 bases left between them. CDR3 sequence reads: CASSTGNSGNTIYF. DNA of the CDR3: TGTGCCAGCAGTACAGGCAACTCTGGAAACACCATATATTTT.

The V and J genes are TRBV6-5 and TRBJ2-5; D unclear. Per the germline V gene, CDR1 is MNHEY and CDR2 is SVGAGI. V dropped 2 bases and J dropped 6 bases, with 10 bases sitting between them. CDR3 length: 13 residues. This CDR3 is CASSYPSAQTQYF. The CDR3 coding sequence is TGTGCCAGCAGTTACCCGAGTGCACAGACCCAGTACTTC.

Of note for this clonotype: A much larger clone sits a single nucleotide away, making a read error possible. This chain joins TRBV5-5 and TRBJ1-5; D not certain. The CDR3 length is 15 residues. The germline gives CDR1 SGHKS, CDR2 YYEKEE (reference sequence). CDR3 residues: CAGSLAGRGNQPQHF. The CDR3 DNA follows: TGTGCCGGCAGCTTGGCCGGACGGGGCAATCAGCCCCAGCATTTT.

The V and J genes are TRBV28 and TRBJ2-7; D unresolved. Germline V lookup: CDR1 MDHEN, CDR2 SYDVKM. CDR3 length: 11 residues. Trimming took 8 bases from V and 1 from J, leaving 6 bases between them. The CDR3 DNA is TGTGCCAGCGGTAGTTCCTACGAGCAGTACTTC. Amino acids: CASGSSYEQYF. Full variable domain (missing parts from reference TRBV28 and TRBJ2-7): DVKVTQSSRYLVKRTGEKVFLECVQDMDHENMFWYRQDPGLGLRLIYFSYDVKMKEKGDIPEGYSVSREKKERFSLILESASTNQTSMYLCASGSSYEQYFGPGTRLTVT.

A few counts support this clonotype. The chain is built from TRBV20-1 and TRBJ1-2; a possible D gene is TRBD1 (6 bases). The V gene's germline CDR1 is DFQATT and CDR2 SNEGSKA (reference sequence). The germline V and J ends were trimmed by 6 bases and 2 bases, with 16 bases remaining between them. The CDR3 is 14 residues long. The CDR3 coding sequence is TGCAGTGCCAGCTCTGGGGGCTTGAACTATGGCTACACCTTC. As protein: CSASSGGLNYGYTF.

Only a few counts were recorded for this clonotype. Being one base from a much bigger clone, this may be a read error. This sequence joins TRBV6-2 or TRBV6-3 and TRBJ2-7; either TRBD1 or TRBD2 may fit D (5 bases each). The CDR3 sequence is 16 residues long. V lost 8 bases to trimming and J lost 2 bases, with 22 bases between them. Per germline, CDR1 MNHEY and CDR2 SVGEGT. CDR3 sequence (DNA): TGTGCCAGCGGCACACTCCCTCGGGGCGGCACCTACGAGCAGTACTTC. Translation: CASGTLPRGGTYEQYF.

This clonotype was detected only a few times. The chain uses TRBV21-1 and TRBJ2-7. TRBV21-1 is an annotated pseudogene. CDR3 length: 17 amino acids. The CDR3 DNA reads TGTGCCAGCAGCAAAGCGCATAAAGTGATTGGATTCTACGAGCAGTACTTC. It yields the protein CASSKAHKVIGFYEQYF.

This clonotype was seen a few times. CDR3 in DNA: TGCGCCAGCAGCTTGGCCCCGGGGAGATCACCCCTCCACTTT. Encoded protein: CASSLAPGRSPLHF. The genes are TRBV5-1 and TRBJ1-6, with no clear D. The ends were cut back, 0 bases at V and 10 bases at J, with 11 bases in the middle. Per the germline V gene, CDR1 is SGHRS and CDR2 is YFSETQ. The CDR3 extends over 14 amino acids.